This T cell receptor beta chain was recorded in a study of cytomegalovirus exposure and HLA in healthy donors. Trimming removed 3 bases from V and 5 bases from J; junction bases left unmatched: 3. This CDR3 spans 15 amino acids. The germline CDR1 and CDR2 sequences are LGHNA and YSLEER. Amplification used 60 Vbeta primers and 13 Jbeta primers. The protocol was immunoSEQ multiplex PCR, while the TCRdb copy is restricted to in-frame clones and leaves out a portion. The top ten hold under 4.5% of the sample, which has roughly 100,000 clones, roughly 80% seen once. Sequencing input: PBMCs. The clonotype was recovered from a man over 45 in good health and CMV-seropositive. V and J are TRBV4-3 and TRBJ2-3, with 12 bases identical to TRBD1. The CDR3 loop reads CASSQGTGGLDTQYF. DNA of the CDR3: TGCGCCAGCAGCCAGGGGACAGGGGGCTTAGATACGCAGTATTTT.